A single sample gave rise to the 31 T cell receptor beta chains below, sequenced in a study of T cell responses to AZD1222 COVID-19 vaccine. Profiling relied on immunoSEQ multiplex PCR, and the TCRdb table lists in-frame clones only, not all of them. The table shows some 120,000 clones, with about nine tenths occurring only once. The sample here was peripheral blood, taken on day 0 of AZD1222 vaccination. The receptors were sampled from an adult in good health.

J is TRBJ1-5 and V is TRBV7-2; TRBD1 might be the D (6 bases). This CDR3 has 13 residues. Germline CDR1 and CDR2: SGHTA and FQGNSA. V lost 5 bases and J 5 bases, leaving 10 bases between the germline ends. The DNA for the CDR3 is TGTGCCAGCAGCCGACAGGAGGATCAGCCCCAGCATTTT. Protein: CASSRQEDQPQHF.

Only one count was recorded for this clone. The chain carries TRBV7-8 and TRBJ1-1; no reliable D call. Germline loops: CDR1 SGHVS, CDR2 FQNEAQ. The V gene lost 1 base and the J gene lost 1 base, with 10 bases spanning the gap. This CDR3 has 15 residues. Here the CDR3 DNA reads TGTGCCAGCAGCTTAGGAATCCCAGGGAACACTGAAGCTTTCTTT. It is translated as CASSLGIPGNTEAFF.

The chain is built from TRBV5-1 and TRBJ1-6, with 7 bases that match TRBD1. This CDR3 spans 14 amino acids. The germline V gene encodes CDR1 SGHRS and CDR2 YFSETQ. The J segment lost 5 bases and the V segment lost 3 bases, leaving 2 bases of the junction unmatched. CDR3 amino acids: CASSWDSHNSPLHF. The CDR3 DNA reads TGCGCCAGCAGCTGGGACAGCCATAATTCACCCCTCCACTTT.

This chain uses TRBV5-4 with TRBJ1-1, with 9 positions matching TRBD1. The trim removed 0 bases at V and 7 bases at J, leaving 10 bases unmatched. Germline loops: CDR1 SGHNT, CDR2 YYREEE (reference sequence). CDR3 length: 16 amino acids. CDR3 amino acids: CASSLGVPDRGFEAFF. DNA of the CDR3: TGTGCCAGCAGCTTGGGGGTTCCGGACAGGGGCTTTGAAGCTTTCTTT.

The CDR3 DNA reads TGCGCCAGCAGCGTGGACGAAGGACCTGGAAACACCATATATTTT. Translation: CASSVDEGPGNTIYF. V is TRBV5-1 and J is TRBJ1-3, with no clear D. Trimming took 4 bases from V and 2 from J, leaving 13 bases between them. The CDR3 is 15 residues long. Germline lookup yields CDR1 SGHRS and CDR2 YFSETQ.

The gene calls are TRBV10-3 and TRBJ1-4; a possible D gene is TRBD1 (5 bases). Germline CDR1 is ENHRY and CDR2 is SYGVKD. V was pared by 2 bases and J by 5 bases, with 12 bases between. The CDR3 has 15 residues. CDR3 sequence: CAISETDRQNEKLFF. The CDR3 bases are TGTGCCATCAGTGAGACCGACAGACAAAATGAAAAACTGTTTTTT.

The chain uses TRBV5-6 and TRBJ1-6, with D unclear. The CDR3 has 16 residues. Germline values: CDR1 SGHDT, CDR2 YYEEEE. Trimming removed 0 bases from V and 2 bases from J, with 9 bases in between. CDR3 sequence reads: CASSLEVATYNSPLHF. The DNA of the CDR3 is TGTGCCAGCAGCTTGGAAGTGGCAACCTATAATTCACCCCTCCACTTT.

The CDR3 here is CASSLDIRNTQYF. The CDR3 region has the DNA TGTGCCAGCAGCTTAGATATAAGAAATACGCAGTATTTT. This chain connects TRBV11-3 to TRBJ2-3, with unresolved D. The germline gives CDR1 SGHNT, CDR2 YENEEA. The germline V and J ends were trimmed by 0 bases and 7 bases, with 8 bases remaining between them. The CDR3 covers 13 residues.

The chain employs TRBV7-2 and TRBJ2-1, with 9 bases identical to TRBD2. Germline V gene data show CDR1 as SGHTA and CDR2 as FQGNSA. The CDR3 totals 18 residues. J was trimmed by 4 bases and V by 2 bases; bases with no gene match: 12. CDR3: CASSLLGRGGSLYNEQFF. The CDR3 DNA sequence: TGTGCCAGCAGCTTACTCGGGCGGGGGGGCTCTCTATACAATGAGCAGTTCTTC. Complete variable domain (other parts from reference TRBV7-2 and TRBJ2-1): GAGVSQSPSNKVTEKGKDVELRCDPISGHTALYWYRQSLGQGLEFLIYFQGNSAPDKSGLPSDRFSAERTGGSVSTLTIQRTQQEDSAVYLCASSLLGRGGSLYNEQFFGPGTRLTVL.

This chain connects TRBV3-1 (or the pseudogene TRBV3-2) to TRBJ1-2; no clear D. CDR1 is LGHDT and CDR2 is YNNKEL in the germline V gene (reference sequence). The V end was cut by 6 bases, the J end by 3 bases, with 8 bases between. The CDR3 loop spans 12 amino acids. The CDR3 reads CASRGQYYGYTF. For the CDR3, the DNA is TGTGCCAGCAGAGGGCAGTACTATGGCTACACCTTC.

This rearrangement joins TRBV5-1 to TRBJ2-2; TRBD1 agrees at 9 bases. J was trimmed by 2 bases and V by 0 bases; bases with no gene match: 8. The CDR3 totals 18 residues. Germline lookup yields CDR1 SGHRS and CDR2 YFSETQ. The CDR3 sequence: CASSLGSGQGINTGELFF. The CDR3 nucleotides read TGCGCCAGCAGCTTGGGGTCGGGACAGGGTATTAACACCGGGGAGCTGTTTTTT.

Regarding this clone: One junction end does not reproduce the germline sequence, and a read error may be involved. The V gene is TRBV14, the J gene TRBJ2-2, with 12 bases identical to TRBD2. Looked up from germline, CDR1 is SGHDN and CDR2 is FVKESK. CDR3 size: 16 residues. The CDR3 nucleotides are TGTGCCAGCAGCCAAGAACTAGCGGGAGGCACCCGGGAGCTGTTTTTT. This encodes CASSQELAGGTRELFF.

This rearrangement joins TRBV5-4 to TRBJ2-7; 12 bases line up with TRBD2. After removal of 4 bases from V and 7 bases from J, the junction contained 6 bases not matched to a gene. The CDR3 spans 14 residues. Germline V lookup: CDR1 SGHNT, CDR2 YYREEE (reference sequence). The CDR3, as DNA: TGTGCCAGCAGCGAACTAGCGGGAGGAAGGGAGCAGTACTTC. Translated: CASSELAGGREQYF.

V gene TRBV19 combines with J gene TRBJ1-2; tentative D call: TRBD1 (5 bases). The CDR3 sequence is 16 residues long. The V end was cut by 6 bases, the J end by 4 bases, with 21 bases between. CDR1 LNHDA and CDR2 SQIVND come from the germline V gene (reference sequence). CDR3 loop: CASRKTSDKSGYGYTF. The DNA for the CDR3 is TGTGCCAGTAGAAAGACCTCGGACAAATCGGGCTATGGCTACACCTTC.

The V and J genes are TRBV5-6 and TRBJ2-7, with D perhaps assigned TRBD1 or TRBD2 (6 bases each). V lost 2 bases, J lost 0 bases, and 18 bases lay in between. Germline V gene data show CDR1 as SGHDT and CDR2 as YYEEEE. The CDR3 spans 17 residues. The CDR3: CASSFRASGAVSYEQYF. The CDR3 coding sequence is TGTGCCAGCAGCTTTCGGGCTTCGGGGGCCGTCTCCTACGAGCAGTACTTC.

This clone is judged medium-sized (0.01 to 0.1%). The chain recombines TRBV6-5 with TRBJ1-4; D possibly corresponds to TRBD1 (5 bases). Germline V gene lookup returns CDR1 MNHEY and CDR2 SVGAGI. The V and J ends lost 7 bases and 5 bases respectively, with 14 bases between them. The CDR3 is made up of 14 amino acids. CDR3 sequence (DNA): TGTGCCAGCAAGGCCGGGGACGGAAATGAAAAACTGTTTTTT. Protein product: CASKAGDGNEKLFF.

The chain employs TRBV6-1 and TRBJ1-5; tentative D call: TRBD1 (6 bases). This CDR3 is 15 amino acids long. V gave up 3 bases and J gave up 9 bases, with 18 bases separating them. In germline, CDR1 is MNHNS, CDR2 SASEGT. The CDR3 region is CASSDSWGAHGPQHF. CDR3 nucleotides: TGTGCCAGCAGTGATAGTTGGGGGGCCCATGGGCCCCAGCATTTT.

The V gene is TRBV2, the J gene TRBJ2-2; no clear D gene. CDR1 and CDR2 (germline): SNHLY, FYNNEI. Between the trimmed V and J ends, which lost 1 base and 5 bases, there was a span of 11 bases. This CDR3 contains 15 residues. The CDR3 loop is CASSEGSWDTGELFF. CDR3 in DNA: TGTGCCAGCAGTGAAGGAAGCTGGGATACCGGGGAGCTGTTTTTT.

The V and J genes are TRBV11-2 and TRBJ2-7; the match to TRBD2 covers 7 bases. Per germline, CDR1 SGHAT and CDR2 FQNNGV. J gave up 0 bases and V 6 bases, and 5 bases lay outside the gene matches. The CDR3 has 14 residues. Here the CDR3 reads CASSLGLSSYEQYF. CDR3 nucleotides: TGTGCCAGCAGTTTGGGACTAAGCTCCTACGAGCAGTACTTC. Variable domain in full (rest from reference TRBV11-2 and TRBJ2-7): EAGVAQSPRYKIIEKRQSVAFWCNPISGHATLYWYQQILGQGPKLLIQFQNNGVVDDSQLPKDRFSAERLKGVDSTLKIQPAKLEDSAVYLCASSLGLSSYEQYFGPGTRLTVT.

The chain uses TRBV7-2 and TRBJ1-1; no reliable D call. Germline loops: CDR1 SGHTA, CDR2 FQGNSA. The CDR3 contains 14 residues. V was cut by 11 bases and J by 3 bases, with 19 bases left in between. CDR3 nucleotide sequence: TGTGCCGGTCAACCTCAGGCAGGCGACACTGAAGCTTTCTTT. Encoded protein: CAGQPQAGDTEAFF.

The chain has TRBV4-2 and TRBJ2-1; a weak D match, TRBD2 (5 bases). Germline CDR1 LGHNA, CDR2 YNFKEQ. The CDR3 totals 11 residues. Trimming shortened V by 5 bases and J by 6 bases, and 5 bases separated the two germline ends. CDR3 region: CASSTSNEQFF. In DNA, the CDR3 is TGTGCCAGCAGCACTAGCAATGAGCAGTTCTTC.

The rearrangement joins TRBV6-5 to TRBJ2-7; a possible D gene is TRBD2 (6 bases). Trimming cost V 0 bases and J 8 bases, with 8 bases left between them. This CDR3 spans 12 amino acids. Germline V CDR1 and CDR2: MNHEY, SVGAGI. For the CDR3, the DNA is TGTGCCAGCAGTTACTCAGCGGGCCAGCAGTACTTC. It translates to CASSYSAGQQYF.

J is TRBJ1-2 and V is TRBV5-6; a weak D match, TRBD1 (5 bases). With 4 bases removed from V and 5 bases from J, the gap between germline ends came to 18 bases. This CDR3 is built from 15 residues. Per germline, CDR1 SGHDT and CDR2 YYEEEE. CDR3 DNA: TGTGCCAGCAGCCCCAATCGGGGGAATCCGTATGGCTACACCTTC. Its protein product is CASSPNRGNPYGYTF.

The chain carries TRBV27 and TRBJ2-5; D call uncertain. Germline CDR1 reads MNHEY; CDR2 reads SMNVEV (reference sequence). There are 13 residues in the CDR3. Between the trimmed V and J ends, which lost 5 bases and 4 bases, there was a span of 11 bases. CDR3 in amino acids: CASSPTGRETQYF. CDR3 in DNA: TGTGCCAGCAGTCCTACTGGAAGAGAGACCCAGTACTTC.

The chain employs TRBV5-1 and TRBJ2-7, with TRBD2 matching over 14 bases. V dropped 3 bases and J dropped 4; count of bases not matched to a gene: 9. The germline V gene has CDR1 SGHRS and CDR2 YFSETQ. This CDR3 contains 17 residues. CDR3 coding DNA: TGCGCCAGCAGCTGGGCGGGGGGACTAGCGGGAGAGTACGAGCAGTACTTC. Translating gives CASSWAGGLAGEYEQYF.

The V and J genes are TRBV27 and TRBJ1-4, with 7 bases aligning to TRBD1. J gave up 13 bases and V 5 bases, and 7 bases lay outside the gene matches. The CDR3 has 12 residues. The V gene's germline CDR1 is MNHEY and CDR2 SMNVEV (reference sequence). As DNA, the CDR3 is TGTGCCAGCAGTACCTTACAGGGGACACTGTTTTTT. Residues: CASSTLQGTLFF. Looking up the rest from reference TRBV27 and TRBJ1-4 gives the full variable domain: EAQVTQNPRYLITVTGKKLTVTCSQNMNHEYMSWYRQDPGLGLRQIYYSMNVEVTDKGDVPEGYKVSRKEKRNFPLILESPSPNQTSLYFCASSTLQGTLFFGSGTQLSVL.

The gene calls are TRBV19 and TRBJ2-1, with TRBD2 identical over 7 bases. Trimming removed 3 bases from V and 8 bases from J; junction bases left unmatched: 10. This CDR3 has 15 residues. Germline loops: CDR1 LNHDA, CDR2 SQIVND (reference sequence). The CDR3 nucleotides read TGTGCCAGTAGTATTGGGACTAAGCGTCCGTATGAGCAGTTCTTC. It translates to CASSIGTKRPYEQFF.

The chain couples TRBV14 to TRBJ2-7; 11 nucleotides agree with TRBD2. CDR1 and CDR2 from the germline V gene are SGHDN and FVKESK. The CDR3 is made up of 14 amino acids. J was trimmed by 3 bases and V by 4 bases; bases with no gene match: 2. The CDR3 loop is CASSRLAGIYEQYF. DNA for the CDR3: TGTGCCAGCAGCCGACTAGCGGGGATCTACGAGCAGTACTTC.

CDR3 loop: CATFPGPNTEAFF. The CDR3 bases are TGTGCCACTTTCCCGGGACCGAACACTGAAGCTTTCTTT. V is TRBV12-3 or TRBV12-4 and J is TRBJ1-1, with D possibly matching TRBD1 (5 bases). The length of the CDR3 is 13 residues. Between the trimmed V and J ends, which lost 10 bases and 1 base, there was a span of 13 bases.

The chain is built from TRBV5-1 and TRBJ2-1, with TRBD1 matching 9 bases. The trim removed 3 bases at V and 8 bases at J, leaving 6 bases unmatched. The CDR3 contains 14 residues. CDR1 and CDR2 from the germline V gene are SGHRS and YFSETQ. The CDR3 spells CASSYGTGLDEQFF. CDR3 DNA: TGCGCCAGCAGCTACGGGACAGGGTTGGATGAGCAGTTCTTC.

The chain's CDR3 is CASRQSTGGNSPLHF. DNA for the CDR3: TGCGCCAGCCGTCAATCGACAGGGGGCAATTCACCCCTCCACTTT. This chain uses TRBV10-2 with TRBJ1-6; TRBD1 matches at 10 bases. The CDR3 consists of 15 residues. V shed 8 bases and J 7 bases; nucleotides not matched to a gene: 8. Looked up from germline, CDR1 is WSHSY and CDR2 is SAAADI.